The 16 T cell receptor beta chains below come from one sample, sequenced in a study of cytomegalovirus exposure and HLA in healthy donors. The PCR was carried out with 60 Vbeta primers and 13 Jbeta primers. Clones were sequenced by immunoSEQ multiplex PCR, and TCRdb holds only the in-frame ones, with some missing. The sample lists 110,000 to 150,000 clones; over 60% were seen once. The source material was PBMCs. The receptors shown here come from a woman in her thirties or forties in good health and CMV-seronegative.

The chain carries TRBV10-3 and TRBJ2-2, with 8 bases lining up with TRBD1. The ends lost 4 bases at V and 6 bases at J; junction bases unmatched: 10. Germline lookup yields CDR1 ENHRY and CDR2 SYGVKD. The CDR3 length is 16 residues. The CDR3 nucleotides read TGTGCCATCAGTGTTGGAACAGGGGGGCGAGCCGGGGAGCTGTTTTTT. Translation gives CAISVGTGGRAGELFF.

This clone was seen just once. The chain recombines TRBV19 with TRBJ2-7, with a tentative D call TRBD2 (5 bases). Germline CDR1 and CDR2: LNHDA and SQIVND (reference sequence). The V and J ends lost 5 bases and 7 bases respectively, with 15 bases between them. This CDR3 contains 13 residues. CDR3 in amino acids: CASSPGMPLEQYF. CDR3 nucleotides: TGTGCCAGTAGTCCGGGGATGCCTTTGGAGCAGTACTTC. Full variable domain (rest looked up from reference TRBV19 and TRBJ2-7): DGGITQSPKYLFRKEGQNVTLSCEQNLNHDAMYWYRQDPGQGLRLIYYSQIVNDFQKGDIAEGYSVSREKKESFPLTVTSAQKNPTAFYLCASSPGMPLEQYFGPGTRLTVT.

CDR3: CSPGQGAVYTF. The CDR3 DNA follows: TGCAGTCCCGGACAGGGCGCCGTTTACACCTTC. The chain joins TRBV20-1 to TRBJ1-2; 8 bases are shared with TRBD1. The CDR3 consists of 11 residues. The J segment lost 11 bases and the V segment lost 8 bases, leaving 10 bases of the junction unmatched. CDR1 DFQATT and CDR2 SNEGSKA come from the germline V gene (reference sequence).

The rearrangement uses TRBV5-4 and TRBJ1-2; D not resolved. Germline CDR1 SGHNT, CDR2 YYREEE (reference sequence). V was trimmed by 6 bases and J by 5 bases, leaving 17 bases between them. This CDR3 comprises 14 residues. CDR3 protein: CASNRFGLLYGYTF. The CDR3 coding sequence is TGTGCCAGCAATCGCTTTGGCCTTCTTTATGGCTACACCTTC.

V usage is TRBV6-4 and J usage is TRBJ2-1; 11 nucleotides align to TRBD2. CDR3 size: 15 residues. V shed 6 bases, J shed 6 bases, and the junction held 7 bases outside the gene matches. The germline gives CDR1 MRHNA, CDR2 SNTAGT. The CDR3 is CASRLAGEVTNEQFF. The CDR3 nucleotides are TGTGCCAGCAGACTAGCGGGAGAAGTGACCAATGAGCAGTTCTTC.

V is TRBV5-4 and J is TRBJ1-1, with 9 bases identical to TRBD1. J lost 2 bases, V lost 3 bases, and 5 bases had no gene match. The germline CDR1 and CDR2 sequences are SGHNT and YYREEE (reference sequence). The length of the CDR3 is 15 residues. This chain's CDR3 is CASSSVGQGNTEAFF. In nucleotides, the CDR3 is TGTGCCAGCAGCTCCGTGGGACAGGGTAACACTGAAGCTTTCTTT.

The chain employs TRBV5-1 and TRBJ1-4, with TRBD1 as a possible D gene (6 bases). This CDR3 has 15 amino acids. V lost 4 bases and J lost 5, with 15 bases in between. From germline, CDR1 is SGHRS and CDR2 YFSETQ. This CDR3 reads CASSPFGTPNEKLFF. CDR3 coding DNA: TGCGCCAGCAGCCCCTTCGGGACACCGAATGAAAAACTGTTTTTT.

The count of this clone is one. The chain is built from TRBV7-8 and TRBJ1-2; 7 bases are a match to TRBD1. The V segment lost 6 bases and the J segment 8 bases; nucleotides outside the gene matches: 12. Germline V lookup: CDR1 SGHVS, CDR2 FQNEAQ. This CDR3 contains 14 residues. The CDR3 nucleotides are TGTGCCAGCAGATTACTCGGACAGGAGGGGGGCTACACCTTC. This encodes CASRLLGQEGGYTF.

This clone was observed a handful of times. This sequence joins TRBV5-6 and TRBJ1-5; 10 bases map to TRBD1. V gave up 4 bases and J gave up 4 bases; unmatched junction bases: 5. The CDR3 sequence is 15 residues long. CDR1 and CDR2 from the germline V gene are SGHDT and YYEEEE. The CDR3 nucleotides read TGTGCCAGCAGCCTCCGGGACAGGGGAAATCAGCCCCAGCATTTT. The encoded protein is CASSLRDRGNQPQHF.

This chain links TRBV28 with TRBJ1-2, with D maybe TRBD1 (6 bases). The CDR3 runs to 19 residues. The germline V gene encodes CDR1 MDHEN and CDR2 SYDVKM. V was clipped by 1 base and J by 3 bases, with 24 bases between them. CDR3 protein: CASSLSYRVGGGVHYGYTF. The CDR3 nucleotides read TGTGCCAGCAGTTTATCGTATCGAGTAGGGGGAGGGGTGCACTATGGCTACACCTTC.

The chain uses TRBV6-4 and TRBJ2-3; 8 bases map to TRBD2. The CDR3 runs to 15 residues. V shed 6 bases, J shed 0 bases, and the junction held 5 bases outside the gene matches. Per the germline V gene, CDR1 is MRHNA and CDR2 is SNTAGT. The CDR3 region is CASSRAGVSTDTQYF. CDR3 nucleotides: TGTGCCAGCAGCCGAGCGGGAGTAAGCACAGATACGCAGTATTTT.

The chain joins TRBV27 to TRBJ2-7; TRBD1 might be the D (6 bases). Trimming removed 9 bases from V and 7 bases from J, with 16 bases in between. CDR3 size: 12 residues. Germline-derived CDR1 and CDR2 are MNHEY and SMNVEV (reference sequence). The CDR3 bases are TGTGCCAGTTGGATTTCAGGGGATGAGCAGTACTTC. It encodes CASWISGDEQYF.

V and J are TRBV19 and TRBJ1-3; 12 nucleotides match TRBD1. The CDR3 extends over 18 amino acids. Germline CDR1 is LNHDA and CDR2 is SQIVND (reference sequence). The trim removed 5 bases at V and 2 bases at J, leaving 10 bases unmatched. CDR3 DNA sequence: TGTGCCAGTAGTCCCCCGGGACAGGGGGCAAGGACTGGAAACACCATATATTTT. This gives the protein CASSPPGQGARTGNTIYF.

This chain's CDR3 is CASSLGQGGYYGYTF. The CDR3 nucleotides read TGTGCCAGCAGTTTGGGACAGGGAGGCTACTATGGCTACACCTTC. The chain combines TRBV27 with TRBJ1-2; 9 positions match TRBD1. CDR1 and CDR2 (germline): MNHEY, SMNVEV (reference sequence). J was trimmed by 3 bases and V by 3 bases; bases with no gene match: 5. The CDR3 has 15 residues.

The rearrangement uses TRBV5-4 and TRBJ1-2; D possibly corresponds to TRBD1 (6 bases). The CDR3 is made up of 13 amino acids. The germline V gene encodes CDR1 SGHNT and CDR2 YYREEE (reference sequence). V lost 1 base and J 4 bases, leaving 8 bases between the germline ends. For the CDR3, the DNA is TGTGCCAGCAGCTTGAAAGGGGGCTATGGCTACACCTTC. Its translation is CASSLKGGYGYTF.

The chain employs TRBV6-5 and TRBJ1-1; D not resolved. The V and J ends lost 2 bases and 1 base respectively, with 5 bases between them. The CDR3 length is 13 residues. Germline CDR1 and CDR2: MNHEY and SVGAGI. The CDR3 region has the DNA TGTGCCAGCAGTTACATTAAGAACACTGAAGCTTTCTTT. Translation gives CASSYIKNTEAFF.